Listed below are T cell receptor beta chains from one sample, sequenced in a study of blood T cell repertoires in COVID-19. Produced via immunoSEQ multiplex PCR; TCRdb's table is partial and in-frame only. Altogether some 120,000 clones are present, 69% being singletons, with the ten largest covering roughly 2.2%. What was sequenced was peripheral blood. These receptors all come from a woman in her seventies with acute or convalescent COVID-19. The CDR3 runs from the conserved cysteine through the conserved F or W. The order of the fields is D gene, clone size, V gene, J gene, CDR3 DNA, CDR3 protein. A D gene is named only where the DNA matches it firmly. Rows may omit the clone size; those that give it use once, few, many or a size class.

>.|.|TRBV19|TRBJ2-7
TGTGCCAGTAGTAGAGCAGGATCCTCCTACGAGCAGTACTTC
CASSRAGSSYEQYF
>.|.|TRBV4-1|TRBJ1-3
TGCGCCAGCAGCCAGACAGTCTCTGGAAACACCATATATTTT
CASSQTVSGNTIYF
>.|once|TRBV6-2/TRBV6-3|TRBJ2-3
TGTGCCAGCAGTTACTCGGAGCGGAACACAGATACGCAGTATTTT
CASSYSERNTDTQYF
>TRBD1|.|TRBV11-2|TRBJ1-2
TGTGCCAGCAGCTTAGCCTGGGACAGGGGGCACTATGGCTACACCTTC
CASSLAWDRGHYGYTF
>.|.|TRBV5-1|TRBJ1-1
TGCGCCAGCAGCTTGGAGGGTTGGGGCAGGAACACTGAAGCTTTCTTT
CASSLEGWGRNTEAFF
>TRBD2|once|TRBV7-2|TRBJ2-7
TGTGCCAGCAGCCCGGGGGGGAGGGGAAACGAGCAGTACTTC
CASSPGGRGNEQYF
>.|.|TRBV11-3|TRBJ2-7
TGTGCCAGCAGCTTGGGGCCAGGTAGTGAGCAGTACTTC
CASSLGPGSEQYF
>TRBD2|.|TRBV24-1|TRBJ2-1
TGTGCCACTCAACTCCCGGGACTACCCAATGAGCAGTTCTTC
CATQLPGLPNEQFF
>.|.|TRBV9|TRBJ1-2
TGTGCCAGCAGCGTAGGGGGAGGGGGATATGGCTACACCTTC
CASSVGGGGYGYTF
>.|.|TRBV6-6|TRBJ1-5
TGTGCCAGCAGTGAGCTTAACAATCAGCCCCAGCATTTT
CASSELNNQPQHF
>TRBD1|.|TRBV19|TRBJ2-5
TGTGCCAGTAGTATAGGGCCAGGGGGCCAACAGACCCAGTACTTC
CASSIGPGGQQTQYF
>.|.|TRBV19|TRBJ1-5
TGTGCCAGTATACAACAGGGTAGCAATCAGCCCCAGCATTTT
CASIQQGSNQPQHF
>TRBD2|.|TRBV11-3|TRBJ2-3
TGTGCCAGCAGCCTAGCAGACGGGAGGGGTATGCAGTATTTT
CASSLADGRGMQYF
>.|once|TRBV19|TRBJ1-2
TGTGCCAGTAGTCCCGACAGGCGCAACTATGGCTACACCTTC
CASSPDRRNYGYTF
>.|.|TRBV15|TRBJ2-1
TGTGCCACCAGCAGAGATAAGCAAGCTGAGCAGTTCTTC
CATSRDKQAEQFF
>.|many|TRBV25-1|TRBJ1-3
TGTGCCAGCAGTGAACAGGACTCTAGCACCATATATTTT
CASSEQDSSTIYF
>.|.|TRBV6-5|TRBJ1-4
TGTGCCAGCACCATAGGACAGACGACTAATGAAAAACTGTTTTTT
CASTIGQTTNEKLFF
>.|once|TRBV6-2/TRBV6-3|TRBJ2-2
TGTGCCAGCAGTACTCGGAGGGGCGGGGAGCTGTTTTTT
CASSTRRGGELFF
>TRBD1|few|TRBV12-5|TRBJ1-5
TGTGCTAGTGGTCTCAGACAGGGAAATCAGCCCCAGCATTTT
CASGLRQGNQPQHF
>TRBD1|.|TRBV2|TRBJ2-7
TGTGCCAGCAGTGGCCCCGGTTTCGACAGGGTTCTTCACGAGCAGTACTTC
CASSGPGFDRVLHEQYF
>TRBD2|.|TRBV18|TRBJ2-5
TGTGCCAGCTCACCACTCCCCCCCCGAGCGGGGGAGACCCAGTACTTC
CASSPLPPRAGETQYF
>TRBD1|.|TRBV12-5|TRBJ2-7
TGTGCTAGTGGCGCCTCGGACAGGGGAAACTACGAGCAGTACTTC
CASGASDRGNYEQYF
>TRBD2|.|TRBV28|TRBJ2-7
TGTGCCAGCAGGGCCAGGCTAGCGGGCTCTCCTCTCTTC
CASRARLAGSPLF
>TRBD2|.|TRBV5-1|TRBJ2-1
TGCGCCAGCAGCTTGGCCCCGGGAGGGAACAATGAGCAGTTCTTC
CASSLAPGGNNEQFF
>TRBD2|.|TRBV5-1|TRBJ2-1
TGCGCCAGCACGGCGGGAGTCCTGGGGGATGAGCAGTTCTTC
CASTAGVLGDEQFF
>.|.|TRBV6-1|TRBJ2-7
TGTGCCAGCAGTGCGCGGGGCTACGAGCAGTACTTC
CASSARGYEQYF
>TRBD1|few|TRBV6-1|TRBJ2-5
TGTGCCAGCAGTGAAGCTGTGACAGGGGTAAAAGAGACCCAGTACTTC
CASSEAVTGVKETQYF
>TRBD1|once|TRBV18|TRBJ1-1
TGTGCCAGCTCGCGGGGCCCCGGACAGGGAGGTAAGAACACTGAAGCTTTCTTT
CASSRGPGQGGKNTEAFF
>TRBD1|.|TRBV7-2|TRBJ2-7
TGTGCCAGCACCCGGGACAGGCACTCCTACGAGCAGTACTTC
CASTRDRHSYEQYF
>TRBD2|few|TRBV5-1|TRBJ2-7
TGCGCCAGCAGCTTGGCCCCTAGCGGGACCACCTACGAGCAGTACTTC
CASSLAPSGTTYEQYF
>.|.|TRBV6-5|TRBJ2-3
TGTGCCAGCAGTTGGGTAGGGGGATATACGCAGTATTTT
CASSWVGGYTQYF
>.|.|TRBV27|TRBJ2-3
TGTGCCAGCAGTTTAGTCTCTGCGTCCTCTTTGCAGTATTTT
CASSLVSASSLQYF
>.|.|TRBV28|TRBJ1-3
TGTGCCAGCAGTTCCGGTTCAAACACCATATATTTT
CASSSGSNTIYF
>TRBD2|.|TRBV6-5|TRBJ2-1
TGTGCCAGCAGCCCGGGAGGGGGACGGGTAGGGCAGTTCTTC
CASSPGGGRVGQFF
>.|.|TRBV19|TRBJ2-1
TGTGCCAGTAGTTCTAAGCCAAGCTCCTACAATGAGCAGTTCTTC
CASSSKPSSYNEQFF
>.|.|TRBV27|TRBJ2-2
TGTGCCAGCAGTCTTTGGGGGGGCGATTACTGGCGCACCGGGGAGCTGTTTTTT
CASSLWGGDYWRTGELFF
>.|.|TRBV19|TRBJ1-5
TGTGCCAGTAGTATTGGAGGGAAGAACGGGCAGCCCCAGCATTTT
CASSIGGKNGQPQHF
>.|.|TRBV3-1/TRBV3-2|TRBJ2-5
TGTGCCAGCAACTCGCCGGAGACTAGGAAAGAGACCCAGTACTTC
CASNSPETRKETQYF
>.|.|TRBV7-2|TRBJ2-7
TGTGCCAGCAGCCGGGCCTACGAGCAGTACTTC
CASSRAYEQYF
>.|.|TRBV5-1|TRBJ2-5
TGCGCCAGCAGCTTGGTCGGGGAGACCCAGTACTTC
CASSLVGETQYF